This T cell receptor (beta chain) was profiled in a study of blood T cell repertoires in COVID-19. About this clone: Germline and junction disagree at one end, which may indicate a read error.

Profiling relied on immunoSEQ multiplex PCR, and the TCRdb table lists in-frame clones only, not all of them. Counted here are some 180,000 clones, approximately 88% occurring once; the ten biggest clones make up around 7%. The V gene's germline CDR1 is SQVTM and CDR2 ANQGSEA. There are 9 residues in the CDR3. Sequenced input: peripheral blood. This chain joins TRBV29-1 and TRBJ1-2, with a weak D call TRBD1 (5 bases). The sequence was obtained from a woman aged 40-49 years with COVID-19, enrolled during active disease. Here the CDR3 reads CSVSGDSLF. DNA for the CDR3: TGCAGCGTTAGTGGAGACAGCCTCTTC. Filled out from reference TRBV29-1 and TRBJ1-2, the complete variable domain reads SAVISQKPSRDICQRGTSLTIQCQVDSQVTMMFWYRQQPGQSLTLIATANQGSEATYESGFVIDKFPISRPNLTFSTLTVSNMSPEDSSIYLCSVSGDSLFGSGTRLTVV.